This entry is about one TCR beta chain. The data were obtained in a study of shared clonotypes between healthy human individuals. Naivety among CD8 cells was defined by CD45RO negativity and positive CCR7 selection, thereby excluding terminally differentiated effector memory CD45RA+ cells. Using immunoSEQ multiplex PCR, the repertoire was profiled, and TCRdb retains in-frame clones only, with some absent. The sample holds about 2 million clones, approximately 95% seen once. Trimming removed 2 bases from V and 7 bases from J; junction bases left unmatched: 8. Per the germline V gene, CDR1 is SGHRS and CDR2 is YFSETQ. This CDR3 has 16 amino acids.

The chain uses TRBV5-1 and TRBJ2-1, with TRBD1 matching 11 bases. This TCR derives from a man in his late teens or twenties in good health. Sequenced input: naive CD8+ T cells sorted from blood. The CDR3 region is CASSLRTGGIANEQFF. CDR3 nucleotide sequence: TGCGCCAGCAGCTTACGGACAGGGGGCATAGCGAATGAGCAGTTCTTC.